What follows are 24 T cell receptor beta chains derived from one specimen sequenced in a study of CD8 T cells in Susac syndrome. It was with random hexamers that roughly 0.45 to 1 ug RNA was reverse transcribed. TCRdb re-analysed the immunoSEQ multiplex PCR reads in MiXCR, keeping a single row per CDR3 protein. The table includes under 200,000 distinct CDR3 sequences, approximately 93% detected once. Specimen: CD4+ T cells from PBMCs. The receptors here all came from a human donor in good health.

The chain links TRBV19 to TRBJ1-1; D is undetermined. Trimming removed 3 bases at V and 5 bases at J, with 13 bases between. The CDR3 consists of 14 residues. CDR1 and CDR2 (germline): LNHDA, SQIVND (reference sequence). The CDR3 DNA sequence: TGTGCCAGTAGTATCAAAGGAGGAGAAACTGAAGCTTTCTTT. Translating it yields CASSIKGGETEAFF.

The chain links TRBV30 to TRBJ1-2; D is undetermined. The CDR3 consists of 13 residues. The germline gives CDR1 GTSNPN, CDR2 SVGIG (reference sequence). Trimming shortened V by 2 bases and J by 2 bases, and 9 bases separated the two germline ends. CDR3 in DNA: TGTGCCTGGAGTCCTGCGAAGAACTATGGCTACACCTTC. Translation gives CAWSPAKNYGYTF.

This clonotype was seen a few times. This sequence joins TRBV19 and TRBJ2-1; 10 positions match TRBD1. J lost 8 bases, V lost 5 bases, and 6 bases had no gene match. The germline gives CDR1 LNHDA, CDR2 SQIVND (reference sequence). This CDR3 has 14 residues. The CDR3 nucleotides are TGTGCCAGTAGTCTCGGGACAGGGGCCGATGAGCAGTTCTTC. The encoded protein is CASSLGTGADEQFF.

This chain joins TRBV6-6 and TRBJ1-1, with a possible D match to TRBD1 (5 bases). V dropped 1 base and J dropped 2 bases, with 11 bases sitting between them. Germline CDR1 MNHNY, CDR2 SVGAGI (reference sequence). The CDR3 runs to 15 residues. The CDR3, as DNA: TGTGCCAGCAGTTACTGGGGGGGGGAAAACACTGAAGCTTTCTTT. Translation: CASSYWGGENTEAFF.

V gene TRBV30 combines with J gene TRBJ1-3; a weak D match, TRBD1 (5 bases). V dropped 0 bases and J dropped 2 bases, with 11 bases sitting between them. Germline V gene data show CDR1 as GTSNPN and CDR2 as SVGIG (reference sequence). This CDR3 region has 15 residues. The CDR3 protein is CAWSVRAGPGNTIYF. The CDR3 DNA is TGTGCCTGGAGTGTACGGGCAGGGCCTGGAAACACCATATATTTT.

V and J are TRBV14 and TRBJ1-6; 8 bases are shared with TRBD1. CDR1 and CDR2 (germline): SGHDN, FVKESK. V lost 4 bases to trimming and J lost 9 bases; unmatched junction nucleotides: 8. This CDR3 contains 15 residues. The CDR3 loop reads CASSPQGAFGSPLHF. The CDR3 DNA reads TGTGCCAGCAGCCCCCAGGGGGCATTCGGTTCACCCCTCCACTTT. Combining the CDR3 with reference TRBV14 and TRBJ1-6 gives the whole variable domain EAGVTQFPSHSVIEKGQTVTLRCDPISGHDNLYWYRRVMGKEIKFLLHFVKESKQDESGMPNNRFLAERTGGTYSTLKVQPAELEDSGVYFCASSPQGAFGSPLHFGNGTRLTVT.

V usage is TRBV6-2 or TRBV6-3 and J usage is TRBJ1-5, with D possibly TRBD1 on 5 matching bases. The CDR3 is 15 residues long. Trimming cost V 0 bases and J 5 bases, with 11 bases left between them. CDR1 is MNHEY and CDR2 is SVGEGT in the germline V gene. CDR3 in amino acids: CASSYSNDRYQPQHF. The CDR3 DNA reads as TGTGCCAGCAGTTACTCGAATGACAGATATCAGCCCCAGCATTTT.

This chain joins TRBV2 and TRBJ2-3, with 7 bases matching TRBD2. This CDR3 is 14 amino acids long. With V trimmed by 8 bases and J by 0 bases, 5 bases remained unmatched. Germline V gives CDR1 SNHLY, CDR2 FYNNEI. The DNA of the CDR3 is TGTGCCAGCTCATCGGGGGGAAGCACAGATACGCAGTATTTT. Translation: CASSSGGSTDTQYF.

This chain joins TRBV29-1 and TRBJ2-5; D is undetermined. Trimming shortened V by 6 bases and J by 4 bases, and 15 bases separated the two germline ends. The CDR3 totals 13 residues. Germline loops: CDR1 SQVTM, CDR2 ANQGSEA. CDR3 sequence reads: CSVATLLGETQYF. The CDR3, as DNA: TGCAGCGTCGCGACCTTGTTGGGAGAGACCCAGTACTTC. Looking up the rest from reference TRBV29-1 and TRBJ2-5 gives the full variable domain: SAVISQKPSRDICQRGTSLTIQCQVDSQVTMMFWYRQQPGQSLTLIATANQGSEATYESGFVIDKFPISRPNLTFSTLTVSNMSPEDSSIYLCSVATLLGETQYFGPGTRLLVL.

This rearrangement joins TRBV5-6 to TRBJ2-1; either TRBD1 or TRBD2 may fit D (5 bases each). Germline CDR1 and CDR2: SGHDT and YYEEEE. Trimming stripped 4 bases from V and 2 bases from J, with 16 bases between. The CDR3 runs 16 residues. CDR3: CASSDTGTRPYNEQFF. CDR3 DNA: TGTGCCAGCAGCGATACGGGGACCCGTCCCTACAATGAGCAGTTCTTC.

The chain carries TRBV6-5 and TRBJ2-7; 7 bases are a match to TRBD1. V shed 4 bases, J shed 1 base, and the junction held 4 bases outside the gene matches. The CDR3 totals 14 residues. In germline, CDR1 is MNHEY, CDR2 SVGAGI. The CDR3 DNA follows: TGTGCCAGCAGTTCCCCGGGACAGTCCTACGAGCAGTACTTC. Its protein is CASSSPGQSYEQYF.

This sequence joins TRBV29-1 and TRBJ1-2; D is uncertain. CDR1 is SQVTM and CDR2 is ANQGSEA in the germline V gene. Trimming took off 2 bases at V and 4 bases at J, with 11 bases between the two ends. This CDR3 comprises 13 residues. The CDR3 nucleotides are TGCAGCGTTGAAATAGCTAATCCCTATGGCTACACCTTC. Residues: CSVEIANPYGYTF. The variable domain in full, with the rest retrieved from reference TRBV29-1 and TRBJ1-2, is SAVISQKPSRDICQRGTSLTIQCQVDSQVTMMFWYRQQPGQSLTLIATANQGSEATYESGFVIDKFPISRPNLTFSTLTVSNMSPEDSSIYLCSVEIANPYGYTFGSGTRLTVV.

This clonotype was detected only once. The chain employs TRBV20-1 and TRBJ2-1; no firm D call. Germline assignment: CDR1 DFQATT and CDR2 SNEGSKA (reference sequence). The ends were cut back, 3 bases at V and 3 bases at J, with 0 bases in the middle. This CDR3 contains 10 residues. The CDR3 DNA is TGCAGTGCTAGCTACAATGAGCAGTTCTTC. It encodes CSASYNEQFF.

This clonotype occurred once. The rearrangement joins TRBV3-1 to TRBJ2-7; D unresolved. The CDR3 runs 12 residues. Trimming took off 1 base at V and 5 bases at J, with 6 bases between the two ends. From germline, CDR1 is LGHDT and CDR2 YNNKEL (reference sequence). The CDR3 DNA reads TGTGCCAGCAGCCAAGGTAGGCACGAGCAGTACTTC. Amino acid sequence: CASSQGRHEQYF.

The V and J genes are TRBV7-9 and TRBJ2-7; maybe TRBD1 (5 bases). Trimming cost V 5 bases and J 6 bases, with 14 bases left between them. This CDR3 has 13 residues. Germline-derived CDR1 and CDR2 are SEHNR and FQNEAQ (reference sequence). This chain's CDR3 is CASSPRRDSEQYF. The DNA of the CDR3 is TGTGCCAGCAGCCCCCGCAGGGATAGCGAGCAGTACTTC.

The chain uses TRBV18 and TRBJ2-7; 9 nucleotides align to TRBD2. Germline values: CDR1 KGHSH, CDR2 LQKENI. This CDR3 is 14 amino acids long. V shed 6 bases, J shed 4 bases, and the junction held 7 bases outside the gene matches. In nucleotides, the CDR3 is TGTGCCAGCTCCCTGCGGGAGGGCAGATACGAGCAGTACGTC. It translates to CASSLREGRYEQYV.

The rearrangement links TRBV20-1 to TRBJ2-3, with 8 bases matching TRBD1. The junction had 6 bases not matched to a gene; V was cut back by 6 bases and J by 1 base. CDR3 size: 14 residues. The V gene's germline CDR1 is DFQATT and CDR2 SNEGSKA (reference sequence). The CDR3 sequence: CSARPGQGTDTQYF. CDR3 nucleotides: TGCAGTGCCCGGCCGGGACAGGGCACAGATACGCAGTATTTT.

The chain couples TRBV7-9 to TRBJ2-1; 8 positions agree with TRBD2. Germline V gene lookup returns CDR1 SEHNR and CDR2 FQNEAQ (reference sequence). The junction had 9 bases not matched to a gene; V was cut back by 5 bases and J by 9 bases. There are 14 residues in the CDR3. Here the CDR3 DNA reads TGTGCCAGCAGCCTCCGGGAGGGCCCCAGTGAGCAGTTCTTC. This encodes CASSLREGPSEQFF.

For the CDR3, the DNA is TGCAGTGCCTTGGGCGGGGGGCAGGGCGGGGAGTGGGAGACCCAGTACTTC. It codes for CSALGGGQGGEWETQYF. This sequence joins TRBV20-1 and TRBJ2-5; 8 nucleotides agree with TRBD2. This CDR3 is built from 17 residues. V shed 6 bases and J 5 bases; nucleotides not matched to a gene: 20. From germline, CDR1 is DFQATT and CDR2 SNEGSKA (reference sequence).

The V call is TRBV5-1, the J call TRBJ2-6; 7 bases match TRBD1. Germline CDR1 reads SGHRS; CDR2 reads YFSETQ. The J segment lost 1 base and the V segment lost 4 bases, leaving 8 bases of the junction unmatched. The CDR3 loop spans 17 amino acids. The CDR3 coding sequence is TGCGCCAGCAGCACGGGACAGCGATCGTCTGGGGCCAACGTCCTGACTTTC. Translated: CASSTGQRSSGANVLTF. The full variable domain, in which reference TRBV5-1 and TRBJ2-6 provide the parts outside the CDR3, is KAGVTQTPRYLIKTRGQQVTLSCSPISGHRSVSWYQQTPGQGLQFLFEYFSETQRNKGNFPGRFSGRQFSNSRSEMNVSTLELGDSALYLCASSTGQRSSGANVLTFGAGSRLTVL.

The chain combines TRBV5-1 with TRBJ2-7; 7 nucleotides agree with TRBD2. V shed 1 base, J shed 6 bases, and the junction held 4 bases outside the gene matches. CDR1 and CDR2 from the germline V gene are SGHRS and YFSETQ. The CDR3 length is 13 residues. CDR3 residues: CASSLTTGGEQYV. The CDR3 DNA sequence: TGCGCCAGCAGCTTGACTACGGGGGGCGAGCAGTACGTC.

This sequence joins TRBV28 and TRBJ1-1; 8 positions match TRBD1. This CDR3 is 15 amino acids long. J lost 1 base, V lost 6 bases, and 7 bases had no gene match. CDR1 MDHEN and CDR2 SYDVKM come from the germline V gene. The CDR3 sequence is CASRSTGTGNTEAFF. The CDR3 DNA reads TGTGCCAGCAGATCAACCGGGACAGGGAACACTGAAGCTTTCTTT.

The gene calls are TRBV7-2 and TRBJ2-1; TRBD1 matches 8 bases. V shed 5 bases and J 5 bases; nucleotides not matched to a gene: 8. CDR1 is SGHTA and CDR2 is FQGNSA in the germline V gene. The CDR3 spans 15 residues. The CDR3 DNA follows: TGTGCCAGCAGCCCCAACAGGGGGGTCCACAATGAGCAGTTCTTC. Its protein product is CASSPNRGVHNEQFF. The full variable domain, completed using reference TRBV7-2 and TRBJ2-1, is GAGVSQSPSNKVTEKGKDVELRCDPISGHTALYWYRQSLGQGLEFLIYFQGNSAPDKSGLPSDRFSAERTGGSVSTLTIQRTQQEDSAVYLCASSPNRGVHNEQFFGPGTRLTVL.

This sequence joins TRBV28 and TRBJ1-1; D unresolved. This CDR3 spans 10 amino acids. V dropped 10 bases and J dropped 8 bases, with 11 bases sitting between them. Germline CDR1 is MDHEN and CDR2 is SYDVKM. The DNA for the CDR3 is TGTGCCACCGCGCGGGTGGAAGCTTTCTTT. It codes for CATARVEAFF. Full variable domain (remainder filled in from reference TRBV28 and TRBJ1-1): DVKVTQSSRYLVKRTGEKVFLECVQDMDHENMFWYRQDPGLGLRLIYFSYDVKMKEKGDIPEGYSVSREKKERFSLILESASTNQTSMYLCATARVEAFFGQGTRLTVV.